This entry lists 8 T cell receptor beta chains sequenced from one sample in a study of patients and donors after allogeneic stem cell transplantation. One entry per CDR3 protein results from TCRdb running MiXCR on the RT-PCR reads. The table shows approximately 200,000 distinct CDR3 sequences, with 41% occurring only once. The sample taken for sequencing was blood, either unsorted or a sorted T cell fraction (not recorded which). The receptors shown here come from a human donor who was either an allogeneic HSCT recipient or a stem cell or donor lymphocyte infusion donor (not recorded which). It is not recorded whose cells these are; they may come from a transplant donor.

The J gene is TRBJ2-1, the V gene TRBV7-9; D perhaps matches TRBD1 (5 bases). The germline gives CDR1 SEHNR, CDR2 FQNEAQ (reference sequence). V was shortened by 5 bases and J by 8 bases, with 22 bases between the two germline ends. The CDR3 runs to 16 residues. CDR3 in amino acids: CASSQIRGLGADEQFF. The DNA of the CDR3 is TGTGCCAGCAGCCAAATTCGAGGCTTAGGGGCAGATGAGCAGTTCTTC.

This chain joins TRBV10-3 and TRBJ2-3; 8 nucleotides match TRBD1. CDR1 and CDR2 (germline): ENHRY, SYGVKD. This CDR3 contains 17 residues. Trimming cost V 3 bases and J 0 bases; bases outside gene matches: 8. The CDR3 DNA reads as TGTGCCATCAGTGAACGGGACAGGAAAAGGAGCACAGATACGCAGTATTTT. It specifies CAISERDRKRSTDTQYF.

Only one count was recorded for this clonotype. The chain employs TRBV2 and TRBJ2-1; no clear D. The V gene's germline CDR1 is SNHLY and CDR2 FYNNEI. The V end lost 6 bases, the J end lost 4 bases, and 25 bases lay between the germline ends. The CDR3 contains 18 residues. The CDR3 nucleotides are TGTGCCAGCAGCGAACCCAAGGACCGGCCTAACTCATACAATGAGCAGTTCTTC. Protein product: CASSEPKDRPNSYNEQFF.

This clonotype was detected a few times. The gene calls are TRBV29-1 and TRBJ2-1; 8 bases match TRBD1. Losses at the gene ends were 5 bases for V and 1 base for J; bases not matched to a gene: 4. CDR1 SQVTM and CDR2 ANQGSEA come from the germline V gene. This CDR3 is built from 14 residues. This chain's CDR3 is CSVSGDRSYNEQFF. The CDR3 nucleotides read TGCAGCGTTTCTGGGGACAGGTCCTACAATGAGCAGTTCTTC.

This rearrangement joins TRBV4-2 to TRBJ1-1; 7 bases match TRBD1. The CDR3 is 16 residues long. Germline V gives CDR1 LGHNA, CDR2 YNFKEQ. V gave up 0 bases and J gave up 6 bases; unmatched junction bases: 10. CDR3 region: CASSQDNEGAFAEAFF. The DNA for the CDR3 is TGTGCCAGCAGCCAAGATAATGAGGGGGCTTTTGCTGAAGCTTTCTTT.

The rearrangement uses TRBV24-1 and TRBJ2-3; a weak D match, TRBD1 (6 bases). V lost 5 bases and J 0 bases, leaving 11 bases between the germline ends. The CDR3 covers 15 residues. Germline lookup yields CDR1 KGHDR and CDR2 SFDVKD. In DNA, the CDR3 is TGTGCCACCAGTGCCGGGACATCTAGCACAGATACGCAGTATTTT. Its translation is CATSAGTSSTDTQYF.

The rearrangement links TRBV27 to TRBJ1-1; D remains ambiguous. The CDR3 runs 14 residues. Germline V gene lookup returns CDR1 MNHEY and CDR2 SMNVEV (reference sequence). V lost 5 bases to trimming and J lost 0 bases, with 10 bases between them. CDR3 residues: CASSVTPLNTEAFF. The CDR3 DNA is TGTGCCAGCAGTGTGACACCTTTGAACACTGAAGCTTTCTTT.

This clonotype was picked up a small number of times. The chain is built from TRBV27 and TRBJ1-1; D remains ambiguous. V dropped 4 bases and J dropped 6 bases, with 15 bases sitting between them. CDR1 and CDR2 (germline): MNHEY, SMNVEV (reference sequence). This CDR3 is built from 14 residues. The CDR3 sequence is CASSSFRGSPEAFF. CDR3 sequence (DNA): TGTGCCAGCAGTTCCTTCAGAGGGAGCCCTGAAGCTTTCTTT.